A single sample gave rise to the 10 T cell receptor beta chains below, sequenced in a study of T cells in Graves' hyperthyroidism and ophthalmopathy. TCR beta CDR3 regions were amplified from RNA. In the first-round RT-PCR of the TCR CDR3, the HTBI primer set was used. TCRdb re-called the multiplex PCR reads through MiXCR, storing one row per CDR3 protein. The sample lists approximately 560,000 distinct CDR3 sequences; roughly 14% were seen once. The material sequenced was blood. The receptors here all came from a woman aged 25 to 39 with Graves' hyperthyroidism.

This clonotype has a handful of counts. The chain uses TRBV14 and TRBJ2-7, with D possibly being TRBD1 or TRBD2 (5 bases each). V was trimmed by 3 bases and J by 3 bases, leaving 9 bases between them. This CDR3 region has 13 residues. The germline CDR1 and CDR2 sequences are SGHDN and FVKESK. The CDR3 region has the DNA TGTGCCAGCAGCCAGGGACCCGTCTACGAGCAGTACTTC. It encodes CASSQGPVYEQYF.

This clonotype was observed at least ten times. CDR3 coding DNA: TGTGCCAGCAGCCAACAGGGGGTCGGTGAAGCTTTCTTT. As protein: CASSQQGVGEAFF. V and J are TRBV11-3 and TRBJ1-1, with TRBD1 matching 8 bases. V was clipped by 5 bases and J by 7 bases; unmatched bases: 6. CDR1 and CDR2 (germline): SGHNT, YENEEA. The CDR3 is made up of 13 amino acids.

This clonotype was recorded a few times. This chain links TRBV27 with TRBJ2-7; D is unclear. This CDR3 has 14 residues. Trimming stripped 4 bases from V and 5 bases from J, with 15 bases between. Germline loops: CDR1 MNHEY, CDR2 SMNVEV (reference sequence). CDR3 loop: CASSSAGLVDEQYF. The CDR3 coding sequence is TGTGCCAGCAGTTCCGCAGGTTTAGTGGACGAGCAGTACTTC.

This clonotype was detected ten times or more. The chain recombines TRBV5-1 with TRBJ2-1; 14 bases align to TRBD2. J lost 5 bases, V lost 4 bases, and 11 bases had no gene match. The germline V gene encodes CDR1 SGHRS and CDR2 YFSETQ. The CDR3 is 18 amino acids. The CDR3 sequence is CASSQGLAGAVQDNEQFF. The CDR3 DNA is TGCGCCAGCAGCCAGGGACTAGCGGGAGCTGTTCAAGACAATGAGCAGTTCTTC.

This chain connects TRBV7-9 to TRBJ1-5; perhaps TRBD1 as D (5 bases). Trimming removed 0 bases from V and 0 bases from J, with 9 bases in between. Germline V gene data show CDR1 as SEHNR and CDR2 as FQNEAQ (reference sequence). There are 16 residues in the CDR3. The CDR3 sequence is CASSLARQSSNQPQHF. CDR3 nucleotide sequence: TGTGCCAGCAGCTTAGCTCGACAGTCTAGCAATCAGCCCCAGCATTTT.

The chain recombines TRBV7-2 with TRBJ1-6, with 9 bases matching TRBD1. V shed 5 bases, J shed 7 bases, and the junction held 6 bases outside the gene matches. The germline CDR1 and CDR2 sequences are SGHTA and FQGNSA. This CDR3 is built from 15 residues. Here the CDR3 reads CASSPGQGTNSPLHF. The CDR3 nucleotides are TGTGCCAGCAGCCCCGGACAGGGGACGAATTCACCCCTCCACTTT.

There are many counts of this clonotype. The rearrangement links TRBV2 to TRBJ1-5, with D unclear. Germline CDR1 and CDR2: SNHLY and FYNNEI. CDR3 length: 12 amino acids. With 8 bases removed from V and 0 bases from J, the gap between germline ends came to 5 bases. CDR3 region: CASQNSNQPQHF. CDR3 sequence (DNA): TGTGCCAGCCAGAATAGCAATCAGCCCCAGCATTTT.

This clonotype was recorded many times. The chain is built from TRBV7-9 and TRBJ2-1, with D uncertain. CDR1 is SEHNR and CDR2 is FQNEAQ in the germline V gene (reference sequence). V was cut by 3 bases and J by 2 bases, with 5 bases left in between. The CDR3 totals 13 residues. Here the CDR3 reads CASSFPTYNEQFF. In DNA, the CDR3 is TGTGCCAGCAGCTTTCCTACCTACAATGAGCAGTTCTTC.

This clonotype was counted at least ten times. The J gene is TRBJ1-2, the V gene TRBV7-2; D is unclear. Trimming cost V 5 bases and J 3 bases, with 10 bases left between them. The CDR3 is 13 amino acids. Germline CDR1 reads SGHTA; CDR2 reads FQGNSA. The DNA of the CDR3 is TGTGCCAGCAGCCCCCAGCCCCACTATGGCTACACCTTC. This gives the protein CASSPQPHYGYTF.

This clonotype has a handful of counts. A single base separates this from a much larger clone, so it may be a read error. This rearrangement joins TRBV12-3 or TRBV12-4 to TRBJ1-1; D not resolved. There are 13 residues in the CDR3. V lost 7 bases and J lost 7, with 16 bases in between. The CDR3 bases are TGTGCCAGCACCCCGTTCGAGGCCGGTGAAGCTTTCTTT. Translating it yields CASTPFEAGEAFF.